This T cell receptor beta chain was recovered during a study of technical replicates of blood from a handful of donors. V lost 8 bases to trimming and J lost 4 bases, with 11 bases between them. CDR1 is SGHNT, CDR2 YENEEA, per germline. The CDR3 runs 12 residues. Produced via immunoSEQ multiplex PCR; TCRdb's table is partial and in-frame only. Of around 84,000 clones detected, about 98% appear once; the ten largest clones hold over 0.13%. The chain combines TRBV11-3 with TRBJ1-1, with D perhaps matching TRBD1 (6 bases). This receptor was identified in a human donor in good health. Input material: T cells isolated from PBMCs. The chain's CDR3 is CASGGAGTEAFF. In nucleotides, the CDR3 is TGTGCCAGCGGGGGGGCAGGCACTGAAGCTTTCTTT.